Shown below are 19 T cell receptor beta chains from a single sample sequenced in a study of Graves' ophthalmopathy and Graves' hyperthyroidism. Investigators amplified TCR beta CDR3 regions from RNA transcripts. First-round RT-PCR with HTBI primers preceded a second-round multiplex PCR. TCRdb reprocessed the multiplex PCR reads with MiXCR, giving one entry per CDR3 protein. Of over a million distinct CDR3 sequences listed, 35% to 40% are singletons. Sample: peripheral blood or thyroid tissue (not recorded which). The receptors originated from an adult man with Graves' hyperthyroidism.

The chain couples TRBV19 to TRBJ1-5, with TRBD1 as a possible D gene (6 bases). Germline values: CDR1 LNHDA, CDR2 SQIVND (reference sequence). Trimming took 6 bases from V and 4 from J, leaving 13 bases between them. CDR3 size: 14 residues. The CDR3 DNA reads TGTGCCAGTAGGGGGACATTAAATAATCAGCCCCAGCATTTT. Protein sequence: CASRGTLNNQPQHF.

This chain joins TRBV12-3 or TRBV12-4 and TRBJ2-7; no definite D call. The V and J ends lost 5 bases and 3 bases respectively, with 14 bases between them. This CDR3 contains 14 residues. This CDR3 reads CASSLTPHSYEQYF. The DNA for the CDR3 is TGTGCCAGCAGTCTCACGCCCCACAGCTACGAGCAGTACTTC.

Ten or more counts support this clonotype. The genes are TRBV15 and TRBJ2-2; tentatively, D is TRBD2 (5 bases). From germline, CDR1 is LNHNV and CDR2 YYDKDF (reference sequence). V gave up 2 bases and J gave up 2 bases, with 9 bases separating them. The CDR3 has 15 residues. The CDR3 loop is CATSRSRLNTGELFF. The DNA for the CDR3 is TGTGCCACCAGCAGATCACGACTAAACACCGGGGAGCTGTTTTTT.

With regard to this clonotype: Sequence at one end of the junction differs from germline and may be a read error. This CDR3 reads CASSQEPGGNVLTF. DNA of the CDR3: TGTGCCAGCAGCCAAGAACCCGGGGGCAACGTCCTGACTTTC. The rearrangement links TRBV7-8 to TRBJ2-6; a weak D match, TRBD2 (6 bases). The CDR3 runs to 14 residues. Germline-derived CDR1 and CDR2 are SGHVS and FQNEAQ.

This sequence joins TRBV6-4 and TRBJ2-2, with D uncertain. This CDR3 spans 9 amino acids. Trimming took off 11 bases at V and 9 bases at J, with 7 bases between the two ends. The germline V gene encodes CDR1 MRHNA and CDR2 SNTAGT. CDR3: CAPTRELFF. DNA of the CDR3: TGTGCCCCTACCAGGGAGCTGTTTTTT.

The chain has TRBV7-2 and TRBJ2-7; TRBD2 agrees at 11 bases. CDR3 length: 15 residues. In germline, CDR1 is SGHTA, CDR2 FQGNSA. The V and J ends lost 8 bases and 2 bases, in that order; junction bases with no gene match: 8. CDR3 sequence: CASDETSGTPYEQYF. In DNA, the CDR3 is TGTGCCAGCGACGAGACTAGCGGGACCCCCTACGAGCAGTACTTC.

This clonotype occurred many times. The gene calls are TRBV7-9 and TRBJ1-4; a weak D match, TRBD1 (5 bases). V lost 5 bases, J lost 7 bases, and 17 bases lay in between. There are 15 residues in the CDR3. CDR1 SEHNR and CDR2 FQNEAQ come from the germline V gene (reference sequence). The CDR3 reads CASSVSGGSVEKLFF. DNA of the CDR3: TGTGCCAGCAGCGTTAGCGGGGGATCGGTTGAAAAACTGTTTTTT.

This clonotype has ten or more counts. This chain joins TRBV2 and TRBJ2-5; tentatively, D is TRBD1 (6 bases). CDR3 length: 15 amino acids. Trimming pared 2 bases from V and 2 bases from J, leaving 12 bases between. Germline V gives CDR1 SNHLY, CDR2 FYNNEI. CDR3 DNA sequence: TGTGCCAGCAGTGAATTGGGGGCCAAGCAAGAGACCCAGTACTTC. Amino acid sequence: CASSELGAKQETQYF.

This clonotype occurred a few times. This rearrangement joins TRBV10-3 to TRBJ1-2, with D unclear. The germline CDR1 and CDR2 sequences are ENHRY and SYGVKD. The length of the CDR3 is 13 residues. Deletions cut 5 bases from V and 6 bases from J, with 13 bases between. The CDR3 is CAISSLWVDGYTF. CDR3 nucleotide sequence: TGTGCCATCAGTTCATTGTGGGTGGATGGCTACACCTTC.

This clonotype was seen many times. The V gene is TRBV14, the J gene TRBJ1-1, with 7 nucleotides matching TRBD1. The junction had 7 bases not matched to a gene; V was cut back by 5 bases and J by 10 bases. The CDR3 runs to 12 residues. Germline CDR1 is SGHDN and CDR2 is FVKESK. As DNA, the CDR3 is TGTGCCAGCAGCGCGACAGGGTTTCGAGCTTTCTTT. This codes for CASSATGFRAFF.

The table lists this clonotype with many counts. The chain couples TRBV5-1 to TRBJ2-7; D call uncertain. Trimming left V 4 bases short and J 9 bases short, with 23 bases between. Germline loops: CDR1 SGHRS, CDR2 YFSETQ. The CDR3 covers 15 residues. The chain's CDR3 is CASSRFIQETRGQYF. The CDR3 DNA reads TGCGCCAGCAGCCGATTCATCCAGGAGACTCGCGGGCAGTACTTC.

This clonotype was recorded many times. The rearrangement links TRBV19 to TRBJ1-5, with 7 bases that match TRBD1. Losses at the gene ends were 8 bases for V and 6 bases for J; bases not matched to a gene: 10. Germline CDR1 and CDR2: LNHDA and SQIVND (reference sequence). This CDR3 comprises 14 residues. CDR3: CASSYPGQIQPQHF. In DNA form, the CDR3 reads TGTGCCAGTTCTTACCCGGGACAGATTCAGCCCCAGCATTTT. Together with reference TRBV19 and TRBJ1-5, the CDR3 gives the full variable domain: DGGITQSPKYLFRKEGQNVTLSCEQNLNHDAMYWYRQDPGQGLRLIYYSQIVNDFQKGDIAEGYSVSREKKESFPLTVTSAQKNPTAFYLCASSYPGQIQPQHFGDGTRLSIL.

This clonotype has more than one count but fewer than ten. V is TRBV12-5 and J is TRBJ1-1, with a weak D call TRBD1 (5 bases). The CDR3 spans 16 residues. Between the trimmed V and J ends, which lost 7 bases and 3 bases, there was a span of 21 bases. Germline assignment: CDR1 LGHNT and CDR2 FRNRAP. CDR3 coding DNA: TGTGCTAGTGCGCGAAGGAGGTGGGGCCTACACACTGAAGCTTTCTTT. Its protein product is CASARRRWGLHTEAFF.

There are many counts of this clonotype. The V call is TRBV20-1, the J call TRBJ2-5; no clear D gene. Germline lookup yields CDR1 DFQATT and CDR2 SNEGSKA (reference sequence). Trimming left V 3 bases short and J 4 bases short, with 9 bases between. The CDR3 has 12 residues. CDR3 nucleotides: TGCAGTGCTAGGATAGGGTCAGAGACCCAGTACTTC. Residues: CSARIGSETQYF.

The rearrangement uses TRBV29-1 and TRBJ2-6; TRBD1 agrees at 8 bases. Germline V gene lookup returns CDR1 SQVTM and CDR2 ANQGSEA. The CDR3 spans 16 residues. V shed 3 bases, J shed 0 bases, and the junction held 4 bases outside the gene matches. The CDR3 bases are TGCAGCGTTGAGGCAGGGGGCGCCTCTGGGGCCAACGTCCTGACTTTC. The encoded protein is CSVEAGGASGANVLTF.

In the case of this clonotype: As the CDR3 is not closed by the conserved phenylalanine or tryptophan, this likely results from a read error. The chain has TRBV12-3 or TRBV12-4 and TRBJ2-5; tentative D call: TRBD1 (6 bases). The CDR3 is made up of 14 amino acids. The ends were cut back, 5 bases at V and 0 bases at J, with 10 bases in the middle. The CDR3 region is CASSRQENQETQYL. CDR3 nucleotide sequence: TGTGCCAGCAGTAGACAGGAAAACCAAGAGACCCAGTACCTC.

The V and J genes are TRBV5-6 and TRBJ1-1, with D possibly being TRBD1 (5 bases). Germline V lookup: CDR1 SGHDT, CDR2 YYEEEE. This CDR3 contains 17 residues. The V gene lost 4 bases and the J gene lost 0 bases, with 19 bases spanning the gap. The CDR3 nucleotides are TGTGCCAGCAGCCCGTTGGGGGGGTGGGGTATGAACACTGAAGCTTTCTTT. This encodes CASSPLGGWGMNTEAFF.

The chain employs TRBV12-3 or TRBV12-4 and TRBJ2-7; unclear D gene. V shed 3 bases and J shed 4 bases, with 13 bases lying between them. CDR3 length equals 14 residues. The CDR3 sequence is CASSLNKVGYEQYF. CDR3 nucleotide sequence: TGTGCCAGCAGTTTGAATAAGGTGGGGTACGAGCAGTACTTC.

In its sample, this clonotype was seen many times. The rearrangement links TRBV24-1 to TRBJ1-6; D not resolved. Germline loops: CDR1 KGHDR, CDR2 SFDVKD. The CDR3 contains 13 residues. V was shortened by 4 bases and J by 6 bases, with 6 bases between the two germline ends. The CDR3 protein is CATSERGNSPLHF. The CDR3 nucleotides read TGTGCCACCAGTGAACGGGGTAATTCACCCCTCCACTTT.